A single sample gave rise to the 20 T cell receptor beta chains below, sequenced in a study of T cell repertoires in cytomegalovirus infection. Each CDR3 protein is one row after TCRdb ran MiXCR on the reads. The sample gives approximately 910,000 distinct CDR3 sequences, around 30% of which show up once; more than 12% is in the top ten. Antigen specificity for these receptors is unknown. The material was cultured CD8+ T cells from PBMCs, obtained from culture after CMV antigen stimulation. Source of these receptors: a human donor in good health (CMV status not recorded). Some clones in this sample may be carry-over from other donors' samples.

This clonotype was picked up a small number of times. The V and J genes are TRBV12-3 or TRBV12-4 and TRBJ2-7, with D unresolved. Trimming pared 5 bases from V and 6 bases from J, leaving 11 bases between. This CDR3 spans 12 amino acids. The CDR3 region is CASSQTGLEQYV. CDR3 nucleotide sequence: TGTGCCAGCAGTCAGACCGGCCTCGAGCAGTACGTC.

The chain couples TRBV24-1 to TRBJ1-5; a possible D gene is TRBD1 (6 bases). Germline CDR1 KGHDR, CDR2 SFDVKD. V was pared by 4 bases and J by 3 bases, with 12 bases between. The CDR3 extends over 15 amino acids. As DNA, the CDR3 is TGTGCCACCAGTGAGGCTGGACAGTCCAATCAGCCCCAGCATTTT. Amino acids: CATSEAGQSNQPQHF.

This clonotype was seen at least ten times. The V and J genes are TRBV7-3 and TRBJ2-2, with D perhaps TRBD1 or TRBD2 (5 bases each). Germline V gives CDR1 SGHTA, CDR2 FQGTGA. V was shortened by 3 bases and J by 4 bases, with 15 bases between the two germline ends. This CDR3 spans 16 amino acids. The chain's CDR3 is CASSLRGRGGTGELFF. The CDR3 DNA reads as TGTGCCAGCAGCTTGAGGGGAAGAGGTGGCACCGGGGAGCTGTTTTTT. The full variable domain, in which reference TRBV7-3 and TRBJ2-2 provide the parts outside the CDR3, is GAGVSQTPSNKVTEKGKYVELRCDPISGHTALYWYRQSLGQGPEFLIYFQGTGAADDSGLPNDRFFAVRPEGSVSTLKIQRTERGDSAVYLCASSLRGRGGTGELFFGEGSRLTVL.

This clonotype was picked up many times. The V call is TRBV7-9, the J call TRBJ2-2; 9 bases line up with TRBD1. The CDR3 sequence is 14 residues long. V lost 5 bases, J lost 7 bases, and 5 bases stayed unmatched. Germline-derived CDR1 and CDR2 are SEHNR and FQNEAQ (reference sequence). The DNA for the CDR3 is TGTGCCAGCAGCCACACAGGGGGCAACGGGGAGCTGTTTTTT. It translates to CASSHTGGNGELFF.

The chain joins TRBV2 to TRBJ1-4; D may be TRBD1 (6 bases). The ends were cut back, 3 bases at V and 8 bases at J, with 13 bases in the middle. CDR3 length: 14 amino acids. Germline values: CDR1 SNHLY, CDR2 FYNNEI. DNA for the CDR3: TGTGCCAGCAGTGATTACAGGGTGTGGGAAAAACTGTTTTTT. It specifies CASSDYRVWEKLFF.

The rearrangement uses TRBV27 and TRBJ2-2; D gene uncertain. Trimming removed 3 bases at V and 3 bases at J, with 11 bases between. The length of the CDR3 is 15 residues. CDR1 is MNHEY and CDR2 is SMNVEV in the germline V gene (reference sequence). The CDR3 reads CASSFLPRDTGELFF. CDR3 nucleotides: TGTGCCAGCAGTTTTTTGCCAAGGGACACCGGGGAGCTGTTTTTT.

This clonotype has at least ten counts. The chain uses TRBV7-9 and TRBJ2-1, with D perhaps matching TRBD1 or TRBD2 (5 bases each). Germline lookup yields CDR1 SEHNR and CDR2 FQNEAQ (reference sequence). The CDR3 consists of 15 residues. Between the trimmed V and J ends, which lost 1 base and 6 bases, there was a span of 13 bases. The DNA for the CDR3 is TGTGCCAGCAGCTTAGGAGGGAGAGGGGTCAATGAGCAGTTCTTC. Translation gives CASSLGGRGVNEQFF. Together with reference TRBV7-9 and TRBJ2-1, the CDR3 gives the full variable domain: DTGVSQNPRHKITKRGQNVTFRCDPISEHNRLYWYRQTLGQGPEFLTYFQNEAQLEKSRLLSDRFSAERPKGSFSTLEIQRTEQGDSAMYLCASSLGGRGVNEQFFGPGTRLTVL.

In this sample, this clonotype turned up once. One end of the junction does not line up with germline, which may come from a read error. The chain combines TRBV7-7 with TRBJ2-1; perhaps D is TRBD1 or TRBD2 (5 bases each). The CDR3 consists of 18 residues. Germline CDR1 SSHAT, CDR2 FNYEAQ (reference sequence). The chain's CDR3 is CASSLGAPRWGENNEQFF. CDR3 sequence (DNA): TGTGCTAGCAGCTTAGGGGCCCCTCGGTGGGGAGAGAACAATGAGCAGTTCTTC. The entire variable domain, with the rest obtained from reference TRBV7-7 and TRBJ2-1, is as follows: GAGVSQSPRYKVTKRGQDVTLRCDPISSHATLYWYQQALGQGPEFLTYFNYEAQPDKSGLPSDRFSAERPEGSISTLTIQRTEQRDSAMYRCASSLGAPRWGENNEQFFGPGTRLTVL.

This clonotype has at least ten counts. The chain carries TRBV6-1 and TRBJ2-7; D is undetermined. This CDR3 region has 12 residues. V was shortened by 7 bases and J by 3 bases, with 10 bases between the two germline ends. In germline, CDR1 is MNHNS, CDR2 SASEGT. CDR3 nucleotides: TGTGCCAGCAATGGGCTTCACTACGAGCAGTACTTC. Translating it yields CASNGLHYEQYF.

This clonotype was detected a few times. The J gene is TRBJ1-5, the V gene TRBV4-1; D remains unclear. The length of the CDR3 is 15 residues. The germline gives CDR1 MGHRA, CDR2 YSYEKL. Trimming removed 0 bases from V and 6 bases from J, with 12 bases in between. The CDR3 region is CASSQEDTGGQPQHF. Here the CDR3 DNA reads TGCGCCAGCAGCCAAGAGGATACGGGAGGTCAGCCCCAGCATTTT.

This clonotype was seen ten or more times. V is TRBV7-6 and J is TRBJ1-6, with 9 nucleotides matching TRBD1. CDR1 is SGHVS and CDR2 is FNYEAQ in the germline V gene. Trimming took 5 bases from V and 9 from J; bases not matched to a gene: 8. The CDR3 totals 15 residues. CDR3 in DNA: TGTGCCAGCAGCCCGGGGACAGGGTCGAGTTCACCCCTCCACTTT. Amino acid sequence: CASSPGTGSSSPLHF. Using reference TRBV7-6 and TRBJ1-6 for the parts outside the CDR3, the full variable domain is GAGVSQSPRYKVTKRGQDVALRCDPISGHVSLYWYRQALGQGPEFLTYFNYEAQQDKSGLPNDRFSAERPEGSISTLTIQRTEQRDSAMYRCASSPGTGSSSPLHFGNGTRLTVT.

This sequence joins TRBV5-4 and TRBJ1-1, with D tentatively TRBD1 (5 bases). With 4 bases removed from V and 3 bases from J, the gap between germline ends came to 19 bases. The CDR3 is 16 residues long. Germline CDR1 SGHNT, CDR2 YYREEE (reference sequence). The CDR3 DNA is TGTGCCAGCAGCCCCGAGGGAGGGGCCCCTCACACTGAAGCTTTCTTT. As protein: CASSPEGGAPHTEAFF.

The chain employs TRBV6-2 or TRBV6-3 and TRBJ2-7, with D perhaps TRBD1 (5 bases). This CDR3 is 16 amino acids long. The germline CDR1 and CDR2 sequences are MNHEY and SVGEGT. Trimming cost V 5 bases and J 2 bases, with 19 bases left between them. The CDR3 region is CASSTRRVTLTYEQYV. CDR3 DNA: TGTGCCAGCAGTACCCGCAGGGTTACCCTCACCTACGAGCAGTACGTC.

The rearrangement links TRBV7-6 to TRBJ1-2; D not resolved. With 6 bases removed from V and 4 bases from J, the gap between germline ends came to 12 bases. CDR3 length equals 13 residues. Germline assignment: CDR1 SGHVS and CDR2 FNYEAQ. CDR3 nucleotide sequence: TGTGCCAGCAGGCTAGACGGCCCCTATGGCTACACCTTC. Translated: CASRLDGPYGYTF. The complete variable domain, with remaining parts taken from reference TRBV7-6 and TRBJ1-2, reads GAGVSQSPRYKVTKRGQDVALRCDPISGHVSLYWYRQALGQGPEFLTYFNYEAQQDKSGLPNDRFSAERPEGSISTLTIQRTEQRDSAMYRCASRLDGPYGYTFGSGTRLTVV.

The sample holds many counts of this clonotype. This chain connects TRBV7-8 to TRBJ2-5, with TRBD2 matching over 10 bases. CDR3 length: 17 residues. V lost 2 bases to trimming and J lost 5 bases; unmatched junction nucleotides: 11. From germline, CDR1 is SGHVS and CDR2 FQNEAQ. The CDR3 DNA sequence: TGTGCCAGCAGCTTACCACGTCTAGCGGGGGTAGGGGAGACCCAGTACTTC. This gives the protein CASSLPRLAGVGETQYF.

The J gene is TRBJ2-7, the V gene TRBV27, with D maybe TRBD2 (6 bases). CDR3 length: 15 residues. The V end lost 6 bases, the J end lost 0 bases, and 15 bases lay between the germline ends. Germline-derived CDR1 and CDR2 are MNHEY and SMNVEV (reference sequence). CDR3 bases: TGTGCCAGCAGCCGCGGGACGGAAAGCTCCTACGAGCAGTACTTC. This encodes CASSRGTESSYEQYF.

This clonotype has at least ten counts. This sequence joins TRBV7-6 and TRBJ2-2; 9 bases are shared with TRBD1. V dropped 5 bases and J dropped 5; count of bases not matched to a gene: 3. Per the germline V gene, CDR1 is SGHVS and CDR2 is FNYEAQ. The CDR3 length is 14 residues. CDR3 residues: CASSPDRGTGELFF. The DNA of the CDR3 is TGTGCCAGCAGCCCCGACAGGGGGACCGGGGAGCTGTTTTTT.

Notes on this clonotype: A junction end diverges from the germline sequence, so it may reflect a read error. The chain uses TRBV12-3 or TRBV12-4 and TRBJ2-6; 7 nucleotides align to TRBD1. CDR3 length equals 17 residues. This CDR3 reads CASSLGQVYSGTNVLTF. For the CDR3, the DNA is TGTGCCAGCAGTCTCGGACAGGTTTACTCTGGGACCAACGTCCTGACTTTC.

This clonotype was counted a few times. The CDR3 loop is CASSPPSRVNIQYF. As DNA, the CDR3 is TGCGCCAGCAGTCCTCCATCCCGAGTAAACATTCAGTACTTC. This chain joins TRBV5-1 and TRBJ2-4; D is undetermined. Per germline, CDR1 SGHRS and CDR2 YFSETQ. The CDR3 extends over 14 amino acids. V was shortened by 5 bases and J by 6 bases, with 15 bases between the two germline ends. The full variable domain, in which reference TRBV5-1 and TRBJ2-4 provide the parts outside the CDR3, is KAGVTQTPRYLIKTRGQQVTLSCSPISGHRSVSWYQQTPGQGLQFLFEYFSETQRNKGNFPGRFSGRQFSNSRSEMNVSTLELGDSALYLCASSPPSRVNIQYFGAGTRLSVL.

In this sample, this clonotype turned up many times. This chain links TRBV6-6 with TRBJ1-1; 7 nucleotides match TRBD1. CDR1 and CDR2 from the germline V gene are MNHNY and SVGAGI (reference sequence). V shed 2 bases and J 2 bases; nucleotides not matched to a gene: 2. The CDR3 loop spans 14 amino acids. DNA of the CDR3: TGTGCCAGCAGTTACAACAGGGGCAACACTGAAGCTTTCTTT. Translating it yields CASSYNRGNTEAFF.